This note documents a single TCR beta chain sequence. The sample comes from a study of blood T cell repertoires in COVID-19. About the study: Samples representing acute and convalescent COVID-19 were sourced from the United States, Italy and Spain.

Original analysis: Counts of nucleated cells, estimated from reference gene primer amplification, were obtained. Some clones are missing from TCRdb's copy, which holds only in-frame ones; the method was immunoSEQ multiplex PCR. The V and J calls and clone size were taken over from that table, and D and trimming were inferred from the DNA. The profile shows around 300,000 clones, under 90% of them singletons. Germline assignment: CDR1 PRHDT and CDR2 FYEKMQ (reference sequence). The CDR3 contains 14 residues. The ends were cut back, 0 bases at V and 7 bases at J, with 13 bases in the middle. The sequenced sample consisted of peripheral blood. The receptor comes from a man aged 50-60 years with acute or convalescent COVID-19. This chain joins TRBV13 and TRBJ2-7; a possible D gene is TRBD2 (5 bases). CDR3 sequence (DNA): TGTGCCAGCAGCTTAGGCGCGGGCTCTAGGGAGCAGTACTTC. Its translation: CASSLGAGSREQYF.